These 26 T cell receptor beta chains came from one sample sequenced in a study of T cell repertoires in cytomegalovirus infection (dated by TCRdb to 2018 to 2020). In light of the paper, this sample's treatment or condition label describes: in vitro stimulation with specific CMV peptide epitopes to enrich CMV-specific T cells. Sequenced using an Illumina HiSeq 1500. The public sequencing data were trimmed at Q25 with fastp and processed into clonotypes with MiXCR by TCRdb, which kept only in-frame beta chains. Rows are unified per CDR3 protein, each entry keeping the most common DNA and genes. Recorded for this sample are 80,000 to 90,000 distinct CDR3 sequences; about half of them occurred a single time. Over 90% of the sample comes from the top ten. No cognate antigen is known for these TCRs. The specimen was CD8+ T cells from cultured PBMCs, collected from culture after CMV antigen stimulation. All receptors come from a human donor in good health (CMV status not recorded). Some clones in this sample may be carry-over from other donors' samples.

The chain couples TRBV7-9 to TRBJ2-7; no firm D call. This CDR3 contains 14 residues. Looked up from germline, CDR1 is SEHNR and CDR2 is FQNEAQ (reference sequence). V was shortened by 3 bases and J by 0 bases, with 9 bases between the two germline ends. CDR3 in DNA: TGTGCCAGCAGCTTCGCTATAAGCTCCTACGAGCAGTACTTC. This gives the protein CASSFAISSYEQYF.

The chain couples TRBV30 to TRBJ1-2; D is uncertain. Germline V gives CDR1 GTSNPN, CDR2 SVGIG (reference sequence). The CDR3 extends over 12 amino acids. V lost 0 bases and J lost 5, with 7 bases in between. In nucleotides, the CDR3 is TGTGCCTGGAGTGTAGCTGATTATGGCTACACCTTC. Encoded protein: CAWSVADYGYTF.

The gene calls are TRBV28 and TRBJ2-5; 8 bases line up with TRBD1. V was clipped by 5 bases and J by 3 bases; unmatched bases: 8. Germline loops: CDR1 MDHEN, CDR2 SYDVKM. This CDR3 contains 15 residues. CDR3: CASSPPGQAKETQYF. The CDR3 DNA follows: TGTGCCAGCAGTCCCCCGGGACAGGCTAAAGAGACCCAGTACTTC.

This clonotype was seen a handful of times. V is TRBV3-1 and J is TRBJ2-4, with a tentative D call TRBD2 (6 bases). From germline, CDR1 is LGHDT and CDR2 YNNKEL (reference sequence). This CDR3 region has 15 residues. Trimming cost V 1 base and J 1 base, with 8 bases left between them. CDR3 sequence reads: CASSQAGAAKNIQYF. CDR3 nucleotide sequence: TGTGCCAGCAGCCAAGCGGGAGCGGCCAAAAACATTCAGTACTTC.

This clonotype was detected only a few times. The chain has TRBV7-2 and TRBJ2-7, with a tentative D call TRBD1 (8 bases). The germline V gene encodes CDR1 SGHTA and CDR2 FQGNSA. CDR3 length equals 15 residues. Trimming removed 3 bases from V and 3 bases from J, with 15 bases in between. CDR3 region: CASSLDTGGGYEQYF. CDR3 nucleotide sequence: TGTGCCAGCAGCTTGGATACAGGGGGGGGCTACGAGCAGTACTTC.

This clonotype turned up a few times. The J gene is TRBJ2-5, the V gene TRBV14; 9 positions match TRBD2. This CDR3 contains 17 residues. J lost 4 bases, V lost 0 bases, and 9 bases had no gene match. Per the germline V gene, CDR1 is SGHDN and CDR2 is FVKESK. The CDR3 loop is CASSQDGIAGALETQYF. The CDR3 coding sequence is TGTGCCAGCAGCCAAGACGGGATAGCGGGAGCCCTAGAGACCCAGTACTTC.

The chain is built from TRBV14 and TRBJ1-1; D unclear. V lost 0 bases and J lost 2, with 19 bases in between. The CDR3 loop spans 18 amino acids. Germline CDR1 and CDR2: SGHDN and FVKESK. CDR3 loop: CASSQDDTGMTKNTEAFF. The CDR3 bases are TGTGCCAGCAGCCAAGATGATACGGGTATGACCAAAAACACTGAAGCTTTCTTT. Combining the CDR3 with reference TRBV14 and TRBJ1-1 gives the whole variable domain EAGVTQFPSHSVIEKGQTVTLRCDPISGHDNLYWYRRVMGKEIKFLLHFVKESKQDESGMPNNRFLAERTGGTYSTLKVQPAELEDSGVYFCASSQDDTGMTKNTEAFFGQGTRLTVV.

This clonotype was detected only a few times. The V and J genes are TRBV12-3 or TRBV12-4 and TRBJ2-5; 9 nucleotides match TRBD2. Trimming cost V 7 bases and J 5 bases; bases outside gene matches: 8. The CDR3 contains 14 residues. Here the CDR3 reads CASTERGAGETQYF. As DNA, the CDR3 is TGTGCCAGCACCGAGCGGGGGGCCGGGGAGACCCAGTACTTC.

The chain employs TRBV10-3 and TRBJ2-3; D unclear. Germline V gene lookup returns CDR1 ENHRY and CDR2 SYGVKD. The CDR3 runs 15 residues. The V end was cut by 0 bases, the J end by 2 bases, with 9 bases between. The chain's CDR3 is CAISESGQVTDTQYF. DNA of the CDR3: TGTGCCATCAGTGAGTCGGGCCAAGTCACAGATACGCAGTATTTT.

This rearrangement joins TRBV27 to TRBJ1-1; the D is unclear. The V end lost 0 bases, the J end lost 3 bases, and 8 bases lay between the germline ends. Per germline, CDR1 MNHEY and CDR2 SMNVEV (reference sequence). This CDR3 contains 14 residues. Here the CDR3 DNA reads TGTGCCAGCAGTTTATCTCGGGTCTACACTGAAGCTTTCTTT. Its protein is CASSLSRVYTEAFF.

This clonotype appeared a few times. The V and J genes are TRBV6-1 and TRBJ1-5; a weak D match, TRBD1 (5 bases). Trimming stripped 0 bases from V and 9 bases from J, with 9 bases between. This CDR3 has 13 residues. From germline, CDR1 is MNHNS and CDR2 SASEGT. The CDR3 loop is CASSEALQGPQHF. The DNA of the CDR3 is TGTGCCAGCAGTGAAGCGCTTCAGGGGCCCCAGCATTTT.

This clonotype was detected a few times. V usage is TRBV7-8 and J usage is TRBJ2-3, with D unresolved. The V gene lost 1 base and the J gene lost 0 bases, with 26 bases spanning the gap. The CDR3 runs 21 residues. Germline CDR1 is SGHVS and CDR2 is FQNEAQ. The CDR3 loop is CASSLGAVAMKTPRSTDTQYF. The CDR3 bases are TGTGCCAGCAGCTTAGGAGCCGTGGCTATGAAAACCCCGAGGAGCACAGATACGCAGTATTTT.

J is TRBJ1-5 and V is TRBV28; D gene uncertain. CDR3 length: 15 amino acids. The germline CDR1 and CDR2 sequences are MDHEN and SYDVKM. Trimming took off 3 bases at V and 1 base at J, with 10 bases between the two ends. The chain's CDR3 is CASSFWGESNQPQHF. The CDR3 DNA follows: TGTGCCAGCAGTTTTTGGGGAGAAAGCAATCAGCCCCAGCATTTT.

J is TRBJ2-1 and V is TRBV27; TRBD2 agrees at 13 bases. Germline-derived CDR1 and CDR2 are MNHEY and SMNVEV (reference sequence). The CDR3 runs to 17 residues. Trimming removed 4 bases from V and 3 bases from J; junction bases left unmatched: 6. The CDR3 sequence is CASSSLTSGGLYNEQFF. The CDR3 region has the DNA TGTGCCAGCAGTTCTTTGACTAGCGGGGGGCTCTACAATGAGCAGTTCTTC.

The CDR3 loop is CASSATVDYGYTF. As DNA, the CDR3 is TGTGCCAGCAGCGCGACAGTTGACTATGGCTACACCTTC. This chain links TRBV7-8 with TRBJ1-2; D is possibly TRBD1 (5 bases). The germline V gene has CDR1 SGHVS and CDR2 FQNEAQ. V was pared by 5 bases and J by 3 bases, with 10 bases between. This CDR3 spans 13 amino acids.

This chain connects TRBV29-1 to TRBJ1-2; D remains ambiguous. CDR3 size: 14 residues. Germline V gene sequence: CDR1 SQVTM, CDR2 ANQGSEA. V lost 0 bases and J 0 bases, leaving 8 bases between the germline ends. Here the CDR3 reads CSVEDRFTNYGYTF. The CDR3 region has the DNA TGCAGCGTTGAAGATCGATTTACTAACTATGGCTACACCTTC.

The chain couples TRBV11-2 to TRBJ1-2; D is ambiguous. This CDR3 spans 11 amino acids. Trimming stripped 5 bases from V and 7 bases from J, with 8 bases between. From germline, CDR1 is SGHAT and CDR2 FQNNGV. The CDR3 DNA sequence: TGTGCCAGCAGCATCCCCGGTGGCTACACCTTC. This encodes CASSIPGGYTF. Drawing the rest from reference TRBV11-2 and TRBJ1-2, the complete variable domain is EAGVAQSPRYKIIEKRQSVAFWCNPISGHATLYWYQQILGQGPKLLIQFQNNGVVDDSQLPKDRFSAERLKGVDSTLKIQPAKLEDSAVYLCASSIPGGYTFGSGTRLTVV.

The chain has TRBV29-1 and TRBJ2-3, with D uncertain. Trimming cost V 0 bases and J 0 bases, with 13 bases left between them. The CDR3 length is 16 residues. The V gene's germline CDR1 is SQVTM and CDR2 ANQGSEA. The CDR3 bases are TGCAGCGTTGAAGATCCCGGCTATTCTAGCACAGATACGCAGTATTTT. Its protein is CSVEDPGYSSTDTQYF.

The chain has TRBV11-1 and TRBJ1-1; D unclear. Germline CDR1 SGHAT, CDR2 FQDESV (reference sequence). This CDR3 region has 14 residues. Trimming pared 1 base from V and 1 base from J, leaving 7 bases between. CDR3 nucleotide sequence: TGTGCCAGCAGCTTAGATACGGGGAACACTGAAGCTTTCTTT. Encoded protein: CASSLDTGNTEAFF.

The chain combines TRBV27 with TRBJ2-7; maybe TRBD1 (5 bases). The germline CDR1 and CDR2 sequences are MNHEY and SMNVEV (reference sequence). This CDR3 comprises 11 residues. V was pared by 7 bases and J by 6 bases, with 10 bases between. The CDR3 is CASKQGGEQYF. The CDR3 coding sequence is TGTGCCAGCAAGCAGGGTGGCGAGCAGTACTTC.

J is TRBJ2-5 and V is TRBV12-3 or TRBV12-4, with no clear D. V was pared by 2 bases and J by 11 bases, with 12 bases between. This CDR3 spans 12 amino acids. CDR3 coding DNA: TGTGCCAGCAGTTTATCCCCCTCGCAACAGTACTTC. Encoded protein: CASSLSPSQQYF.

The count of this clonotype is one. The rearrangement links TRBV11-2 to TRBJ1-1; maybe TRBD1 (6 bases). The V end was cut by 1 base, the J end by 4 bases, with 28 bases between. Germline values: CDR1 SGHAT, CDR2 FQNNGV. This CDR3 comprises 20 residues. The CDR3 loop is CASSLARGSGGVAEGTEAFF. The CDR3 DNA is TGTGCCAGCAGCTTAGCGCGGGGATCCGGGGGCGTAGCGGAGGGCACTGAAGCTTTCTTT.

V gene TRBV7-2 combines with J gene TRBJ1-1, with TRBD1 matching 9 bases. This CDR3 spans 14 amino acids. V shed 5 bases and J 3 bases; nucleotides not matched to a gene: 4. The germline CDR1 and CDR2 sequences are SGHTA and FQGNSA. In DNA, the CDR3 is TGTGCCAGCAGCGCACAGGGGGCGGACACTGAAGCTTTCTTT. Amino acids: CASSAQGADTEAFF.

The gene calls are TRBV27 and TRBJ2-3, with a weak D call TRBD2 (5 bases). The length of the CDR3 is 14 residues. The germline gives CDR1 MNHEY, CDR2 SMNVEV (reference sequence). V was trimmed by 5 bases and J by 9 bases, leaving 18 bases between them. The CDR3 coding sequence is TGTGCCAGCAGTCCCCACCCCGCGAGGGAGACGCAGTATTTT. This sequence encodes CASSPHPARETQYF.

The gene calls are TRBV6-1 and TRBJ1-1, with D perhaps matching TRBD1 (5 bases). This CDR3 contains 15 residues. With 6 bases removed from V and 0 bases from J, the gap between germline ends came to 14 bases. In germline, CDR1 is MNHNS, CDR2 SASEGT. CDR3 bases: TGTGCCAGCAGGGGAACAGGTTTGATGAACACTGAAGCTTTCTTT. Amino acids: CASRGTGLMNTEAFF.

J is TRBJ2-3 and V is TRBV27; 9 bases line up with TRBD2. V lost 6 bases to trimming and J lost 11 bases; unmatched junction nucleotides: 18. Germline V CDR1 and CDR2: MNHEY, SMNVEV (reference sequence). The CDR3 consists of 16 residues. Here the CDR3 reads CASSSSWRGGRDEQYF. In DNA form, the CDR3 reads TGTGCCAGCAGCAGCTCTTGGCGGGGGGGCCGCGATGAGCAGTATTTT.